The entry below describes one T cell receptor beta chain. Which antigen it targets is not known. Per-base qualities were not stored, and no clone one base away is much larger. The data originate from a study of blood T cells in healthy people across ages (dated by TCRdb to between 2014 and 2017). With respect to the entire study: In model experiments, template switching captured about one uniquely barcoded TCR beta cDNA molecule for every two T cells. Four age groups were formed from the donors: young (average approximately 15 years), middle-aged (more than 35), aged (62) and long-lived (around 80). The study analyzed two additional independent replicas of 1 million unique cDNA reads from the same blood draw for two donors, one aged 18 to 30 and one aged 80 or older. To avoid experimental bias, donors of different ages were distributed randomly across sequencing lanes. The study measured age-related changes in TCR beta repertoire diversity using deep sequencing normalized with unique cDNA molecular identifiers.

The germline V gene gives CDR1 as MNHEY and CDR2 as SVGEGT. Here V drops 2 bases and J drops 3 bases, and the junction holds 8 bases not matched to any gene. The CDR3 covers 18 residues, taking in both the cysteine and the phenylalanine. Only the CDR3 DNA stays, 54 bases, in frame from base 1. General findings and caveats noted by the study authors: Estimates of total diversity based on one million sequenced T cells were regarded as lower bounds and as underestimates. Observed TCR beta diversity correlated strongly with the percentage of naive T cells measured by flow cytometry. As age increased, observed TCR beta diversity per million T cells dropped in a roughly linear way, and a significant reduction was already evident by age around 41. Conclusive comparison of naive and antigen-experienced compartments was prevented by the profiling of bulk unsorted PBMCs. Compared with the aged group, more naive CD4+ T cells, fewer expanded clones and increased TCR diversity were shown by the long-lived group, suggesting age selection. Because the CMV infection status of the donors was unknown, age-related changes in expanded clonotypes may potentially have been confounded.

The library was obtained by 5' RACE. Instrument used: Illumina HiSeq 2500. A second 7 to 11 cycle PCR used a sample-barcoded 5' primer and a J-beta primer mix. Each TCR beta cDNA molecule received a unique molecular identifier from a template-switch 5' adaptor carrying 12 random nucleotides. At least 2.5 million CDR3-containing paired-end reads were obtained from each sample. All of the RNA was converted into first-strand cDNA using the Mint cDNA synthesis kit, with a TRBC-specific oligonucleotide serving as the primer. Following uracil-DNA glycosylase treatment, all cDNA underwent a first 18-cycle PCR with the universal primers M1SS and BC2_uni_R. Per the source publication's procedure: Each sample was normalized by randomly selecting 1 million high-quality reads, each carrying a distinct molecular identifier. Instead of being binned into consensus sequences, reads with shared molecular identifiers were discarded. MiTCR, run with a Q25 quality threshold and the strictest error-elimination algorithm, handled CDR3 identification, clonotype clustering and error correction. A nonparametric unseen species model using Euler transformation provided a lower-bound estimate of total TCR beta diversity. The public sequencing data were trimmed at Q25 with fastp and processed into clonotypes with MiXCR by TCRdb, which kept only in-frame beta chains. Records with the same CDR3 protein are collapsed into one entry carrying the most frequent genes and DNA. What appears here as the V and J calls and clone size reflects TCRdb's work, not the paper's. A total of 700,000 to 950,000 distinct CDR3 sequences appear in this sample, roughly 50% of them only once. The top ten clones comprise approximately 21% of the sample.

Systemically healthy Caucasian individuals from Russia, some 38 in total and aged about 6 to 95 years, were included as donors. Each donor gave approximately 9.4 milliliters of peripheral blood, drawn into EDTA-treated Vacutainer tubes. Ficoll-Paque density-gradient centrifugation was used to isolate PBMCs, with at least 6.5 million per sample. Total RNA, at least 5.5 micrograms per sample, was extracted from PBMCs with Trizol reagent. For every donor, flow cytometry on a PBMC aliquot measured the percentage of naive CD45RAhigh/CD27high T cells. Sequencing was carried out using blood. The chain was built from TRBV6-2 or TRBV6-3 and TRBJ2-1; 12 junctional bases match TRBD2. The source of this sequence is a man in his thirties or forties in good health. The DNA sequence reads TGTGCCAGCAGTTACCCCAGCGGACTAGCGGGAAACTACAATGAGCAGTTCTTC. Its protein is CASSYPSGLAGNYNEQFF.